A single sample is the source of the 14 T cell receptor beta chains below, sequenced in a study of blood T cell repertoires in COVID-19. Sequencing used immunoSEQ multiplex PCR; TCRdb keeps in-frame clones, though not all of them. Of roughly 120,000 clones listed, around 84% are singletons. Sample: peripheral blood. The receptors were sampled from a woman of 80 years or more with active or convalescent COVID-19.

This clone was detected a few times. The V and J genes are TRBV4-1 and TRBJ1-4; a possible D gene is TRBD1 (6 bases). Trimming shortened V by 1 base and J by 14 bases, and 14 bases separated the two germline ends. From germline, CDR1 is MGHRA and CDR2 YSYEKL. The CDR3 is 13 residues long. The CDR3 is CASSQVVTQGLFF. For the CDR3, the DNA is TGCGCCAGCAGCCAAGTCGTCACCCAGGGGCTGTTTTTT.

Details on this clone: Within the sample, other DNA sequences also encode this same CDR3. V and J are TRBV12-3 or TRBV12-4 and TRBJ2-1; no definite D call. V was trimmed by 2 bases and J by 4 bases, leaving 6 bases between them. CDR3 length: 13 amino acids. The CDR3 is CASSLNSYNEQFF. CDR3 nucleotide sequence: TGTGCCAGCAGTTTAAATAGTTACAATGAGCAGTTCTTC.

CDR3 bases: TGTGCCAGCAGCTTGGGGCCCCTTAGCGGGACACCCTACGAGCAGTACTTC. It is translated as CASSLGPLSGTPYEQYF. This chain connects TRBV5-6 to TRBJ2-7; 8 bases line up with TRBD2. Looked up from germline, CDR1 is SGHDT and CDR2 is YYEEEE. V lost 0 bases to trimming and J lost 2 bases; unmatched junction nucleotides: 10. The CDR3 runs to 17 residues.

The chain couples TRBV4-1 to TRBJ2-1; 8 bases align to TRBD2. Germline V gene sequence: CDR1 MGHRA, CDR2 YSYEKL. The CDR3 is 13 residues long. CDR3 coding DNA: TGCGCGGCGGGGGGCTACGGGTACAATGAGCAGTTCTTC. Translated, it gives CAAGGYGYNEQFF.

This chain's CDR3 is CASSGLTGTGDEQYF. The CDR3 DNA follows: TGTGCCAGCAGCGGTCTAACTGGGACAGGGGACGAGCAGTACTTC. The chain joins TRBV7-9 to TRBJ2-7; 10 nucleotides line up with TRBD1. Trimming removed 5 bases from V and 5 bases from J; junction bases left unmatched: 9. The CDR3 is 15 amino acids. Germline CDR1 SEHNR, CDR2 FQNEAQ (reference sequence).

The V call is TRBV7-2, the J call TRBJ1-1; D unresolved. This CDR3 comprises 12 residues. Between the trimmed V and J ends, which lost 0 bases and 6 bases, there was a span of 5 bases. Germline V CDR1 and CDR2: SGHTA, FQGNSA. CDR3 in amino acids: CASSLAAAEAFF. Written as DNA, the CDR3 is TGTGCCAGCAGCTTAGCGGCTGCTGAAGCTTTCTTT.

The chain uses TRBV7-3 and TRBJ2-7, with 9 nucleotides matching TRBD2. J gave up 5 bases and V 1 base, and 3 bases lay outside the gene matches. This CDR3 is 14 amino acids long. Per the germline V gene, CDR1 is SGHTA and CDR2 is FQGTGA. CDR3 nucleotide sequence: TGTGCCAGCAGCTTAAGGGGACTAGCTCACGAGCAGTACTTC. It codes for CASSLRGLAHEQYF.

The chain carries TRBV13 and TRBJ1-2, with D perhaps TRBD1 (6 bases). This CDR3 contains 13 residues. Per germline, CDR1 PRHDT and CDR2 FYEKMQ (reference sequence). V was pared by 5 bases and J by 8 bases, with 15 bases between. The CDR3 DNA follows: TGTGCCAGCAGCCAGGACAGCGGGGCCGGCTACACCTTC. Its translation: CASSQDSGAGYTF.

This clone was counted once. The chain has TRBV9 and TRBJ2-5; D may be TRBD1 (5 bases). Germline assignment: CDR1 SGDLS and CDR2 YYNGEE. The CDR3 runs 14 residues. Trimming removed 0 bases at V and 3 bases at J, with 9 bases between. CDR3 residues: CASSVGGREETQYF. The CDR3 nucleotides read TGTGCCAGCAGCGTAGGGGGCCGGGAAGAGACCCAGTACTTC.

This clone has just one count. CDR3 amino acids: CATSDWAGSLLGYTF. The CDR3 DNA reads TGTGCCACCAGCGATTGGGCCGGATCCCTTTTGGGCTACACCTTC. The V call is TRBV10-3, the J call TRBJ1-2; D is unresolved. Germline V gene sequence: CDR1 ENHRY, CDR2 SYGVKD. Trimming stripped 10 bases from V and 8 bases from J, with 26 bases between. This CDR3 spans 15 amino acids.

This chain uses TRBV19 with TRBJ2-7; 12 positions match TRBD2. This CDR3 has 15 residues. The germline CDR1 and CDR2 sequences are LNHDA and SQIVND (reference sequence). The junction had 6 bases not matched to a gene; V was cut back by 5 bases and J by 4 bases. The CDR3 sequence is CASSGASGRVYEQYF. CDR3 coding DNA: TGTGCCAGTAGTGGGGCTAGCGGGAGGGTTTACGAGCAGTACTTC.

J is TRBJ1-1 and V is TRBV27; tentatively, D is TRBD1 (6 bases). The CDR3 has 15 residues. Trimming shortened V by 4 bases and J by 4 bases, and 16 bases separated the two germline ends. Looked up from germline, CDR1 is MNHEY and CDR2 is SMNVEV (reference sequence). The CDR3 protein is CASSSMVQGFTEAFF. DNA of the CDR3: TGTGCCAGCAGTTCAATGGTACAGGGTTTCACTGAAGCTTTCTTT.

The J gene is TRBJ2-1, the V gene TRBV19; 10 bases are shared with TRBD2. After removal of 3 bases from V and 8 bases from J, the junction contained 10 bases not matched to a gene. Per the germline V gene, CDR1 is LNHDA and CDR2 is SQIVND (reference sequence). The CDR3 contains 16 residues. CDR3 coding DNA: TGTGCCAGTAGTATCAGTGCTAGCGGGAGAGGCGATGAGCAGTTCTTC. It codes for CASSISASGRGDEQFF. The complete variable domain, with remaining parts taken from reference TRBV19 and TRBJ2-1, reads DGGITQSPKYLFRKEGQNVTLSCEQNLNHDAMYWYRQDPGQGLRLIYYSQIVNDFQKGDIAEGYSVSREKKESFPLTVTSAQKNPTAFYLCASSISASGRGDEQFFGPGTRLTVL.

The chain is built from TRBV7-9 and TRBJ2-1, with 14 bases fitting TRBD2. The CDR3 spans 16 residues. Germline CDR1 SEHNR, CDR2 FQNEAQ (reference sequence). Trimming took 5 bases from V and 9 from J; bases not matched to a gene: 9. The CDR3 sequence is CASSPGLAGGEGEQFF. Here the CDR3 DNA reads TGTGCCAGCAGCCCCGGACTAGCGGGAGGTGAGGGTGAGCAGTTCTTC.